The entry below describes one T cell receptor (beta chain). V gave up 3 bases and J gave up 5 bases; unmatched junction bases: 7. The CDR3 has 15 amino acids. Germline CDR1 and CDR2: SNHLY and FYNNEI. Sampled while nominally healthy, donors likely had unrecorded immune exposures. The data originate from a study of cytomegalovirus exposure and HLA in healthy donors. The PCR used 60 Vbeta and 13 Jbeta primers. In the authors' methods: A later analysis tallied tens of millions of unique TCR beta chains, 9.5 million to 14 million of them shared. Using immunoSEQ multiplex PCR, the repertoire was profiled, and TCRdb retains in-frame clones only, with some absent. V and J calls plus clone size are reproduced from that table; the DNA served to infer D and trimming. The sample contains 200,000 to 250,000 clones, 70% to 80% of which appear only once.

The rearrangement joins TRBV2 to TRBJ2-5; 9 bases line up with TRBD1. The sequence derives from a woman aged 60-75 years in good health and CMV-seropositive. The sequencing input was PBMCs. The CDR3, as DNA: TGTGCCAGCAGTGAGGGACAGGGTGGGTATGAGACCCAGTACTTC. This sequence encodes CASSEGQGGYETQYF. Full variable domain (rest looked up from reference TRBV2 and TRBJ2-5): EPEVTQTPSHQVTQMGQEVILRCVPISNHLYFYWYRQILGQKVEFLVSFYNNEISEKSEIFDDQFSVERPDGSNFTLKIRSTKLEDSAMYFCASSEGQGGYETQYFGPGTRLLVL.